These 18 T cell receptor beta chains came from one sample sequenced in a study of cytomegalovirus exposure and HLA in healthy donors. Primers: 60 Vbeta forward and 13 Jbeta reverse. The table came from immunoSEQ multiplex PCR; TCRdb's copy has only in-frame clones and leaves some out. The repertoire holds about 96,000 clones, with 60% to 75% as singletons. The sample taken for sequencing was PBMCs. These receptors were collected from a woman in her seventies in good health and CMV-seropositive.

The genes are TRBV2 and TRBJ1-3, with 7 bases matching TRBD1. J gave up 2 bases and V 6 bases, and 7 bases lay outside the gene matches. In germline, CDR1 is SNHLY, CDR2 FYNNEI. The CDR3 is 15 amino acids. CDR3 nucleotides: TGTGCCAGCAGCCAAACACAGGGGACTGGAAACACCATATATTTT. It encodes CASSQTQGTGNTIYF.

J is TRBJ2-1 and V is TRBV9; D perhaps matches TRBD2 (6 bases). There are 18 residues in the CDR3. V was pared by 0 bases and J by 4 bases, with 20 bases between. CDR1 and CDR2 from the germline V gene are SGDLS and YYNGEE. The CDR3 region has the DNA TGTGCCAGCAGCGTAGCTACGGAGGGCACAGGAGGATACAATGAGCAGTTCTTC. It yields the protein CASSVATEGTGGYNEQFF. The full variable domain, with the rest looked up from reference TRBV9 and TRBJ2-1, is DSGVTQTPKHLITATGQRVTLRCSPRSGDLSVYWYQQSLDQGLQFLIQYYNGEERAKGNILERFSAQQFPDLHSELNLSSLELGDSALYFCASSVATEGTGGYNEQFFGPGTRLTVL.

This clone was picked up one time. The chain is built from TRBV11-2 and TRBJ1-4, with TRBD1 matching 7 bases. V lost 1 base, J lost 7 bases, and 6 bases stayed unmatched. The CDR3 totals 15 residues. The germline CDR1 and CDR2 sequences are SGHAT and FQNNGV. CDR3 nucleotide sequence: TGTGCCAGCAGCTTAGGTTTACAGGGGAGTGAAAAACTGTTTTTT. Encoded protein: CASSLGLQGSEKLFF.

This chain uses TRBV6-5 with TRBJ1-2, with a weak D call TRBD1 (6 bases). Per the germline V gene, CDR1 is MNHEY and CDR2 is SVGAGI. V lost 4 bases, J lost 5 bases, and 17 bases lay in between. The CDR3 is 15 residues long. In nucleotides, the CDR3 is TGTGCCAGCAGTTTCACAGGGAGAGGGCAGTATGGCTACACCTTC. Its protein is CASSFTGRGQYGYTF.

In this sample, this clone turned up many times. The chain carries TRBV6-1 and TRBJ1-3, with D maybe TRBD1 (6 bases). The CDR3 runs to 15 residues. Deletions cut 0 bases from V and 7 bases from J, with 13 bases between. CDR1 and CDR2 from the germline V gene are MNHNS and SASEGT. CDR3 region: CASSEALQGRNTIYF. CDR3 sequence (DNA): TGTGCCAGCAGTGAAGCGCTACAGGGTCGGAACACCATATATTTT.

In this sample, this clone turned up a few times. This sequence joins TRBV2 and TRBJ2-5, with unresolved D. Matching the DNA end better, TRBJ2-7 makes the J call doubtful. The length of the CDR3 is 14 residues. The germline gives CDR1 SNHLY, CDR2 FYNNEI. The chain's CDR3 is CASSVDKSSYEQYF. For the CDR3, the DNA is TGTGCCAGCAGTGTAGACAAGAGCTCCTACGAGCAGTACTTC.

As DNA, the CDR3 is TGTGCCAGCAGCTCACGACTCCGAATAGCGGGGTACTACAATGAGCAGTTCTTC. Protein: CASSSRLRIAGYYNEQFF. The genes are TRBV7-9 and TRBJ2-1; 8 bases are shared with TRBD2. J was trimmed by 3 bases and V by 4 bases; bases with no gene match: 14. The CDR3 extends over 18 amino acids. Germline CDR1 is SEHNR and CDR2 is FQNEAQ (reference sequence).

The table lists this clone with a count of one. The chain links TRBV16 to TRBJ2-5, with TRBD2 matching over 14 bases. CDR1 KGHSY and CDR2 FQNENV come from the germline V gene. V lost 4 bases and J lost 5; bases outside the gene matches: 9. The CDR3 runs to 17 residues. In DNA, the CDR3 is TGTGCCAGCAGCCGATTGGGACTAGCGGGAGCAGATGAGACCCAGTACTTC. As protein: CASSRLGLAGADETQYF.

Remarks on this clone: Germline and junction disagree at one end, which may indicate a read error. Other DNA sequences from this sample encode an identical CDR3 as well. The J gene is TRBJ1-2, the V gene TRBV18; no clear D. The germline V gene has CDR1 KGHSH and CDR2 LQKENI. The CDR3 has 13 residues. The CDR3 reads CASSPTEPYGYTF. In DNA form, the CDR3 reads TGCGCCAGCTCACCTACAGAACCATATGGCTACACCTTC.

This clone was seen a single time. This chain uses TRBV28 with TRBJ1-2; D possibly corresponds to TRBD1 (6 bases). The ends were cut back, 8 bases at V and 4 bases at J, with 11 bases in the middle. Germline V gene sequence: CDR1 MDHEN, CDR2 SYDVKM. The CDR3 spans 12 residues. The CDR3: CASAGVFYGYTF. The CDR3 DNA follows: TGTGCCAGCGCAGGGGTTTTCTATGGCTACACCTTC.

This clone was seen only a few times. This chain links TRBV5-4 with TRBJ2-2; 7 bases line up with TRBD1. With 4 bases clipped from V and 4 bases from J, the junction kept 10 bases outside the gene matches. The length of the CDR3 is 16 residues. Germline-derived CDR1 and CDR2 are SGHNT and YYREEE (reference sequence). The CDR3 region has the DNA TGTGCCAGCAGCCTTAACAGGGGCGCCGGCACCGGGGAGCTGTTTTTT. It translates to CASSLNRGAGTGELFF.

The chain has TRBV2 and TRBJ1-5; a weak D match, TRBD1 (6 bases). The CDR3 runs to 15 residues. CDR1 and CDR2 (germline): SNHLY, FYNNEI. Trimming pared 7 bases from V and 6 bases from J, leaving 19 bases between. CDR3: CASNTLGGGSQPQHF. DNA for the CDR3: TGTGCCAGCAATACATTGGGGGGGGGCTCTCAGCCCCAGCATTTT.

This chain uses TRBV15 with TRBJ2-5, with 7 bases that match TRBD2. The J call is doubtful: the DNA matches TRBJ2-7 better. The germline V gene has CDR1 LNHNV and CDR2 YYDKDF (reference sequence). The CDR3 is 15 amino acids. DNA of the CDR3: TGTGCCACCAGCATCGAGGTTACTAGCGACTACGAGCAGTACTTC. Protein: CATSIEVTSDYEQYF.

The table lists this clone with a few counts. The chain combines TRBV5-6 with TRBJ2-3; tentatively, D is TRBD2 (5 bases). V was shortened by 0 bases and J by 6 bases, with 11 bases between the two germline ends. CDR1 is SGHDT, CDR2 YYEEEE, per germline. The CDR3 runs 14 residues. CDR3 loop: CASSLEGVVDTQYF. In DNA form, the CDR3 reads TGTGCCAGCAGCTTGGAGGGAGTGGTGGATACGCAGTATTTT.

The chain is built from TRBV28 and TRBJ1-6; 8 positions match TRBD1. CDR3 length: 16 amino acids. CDR1 and CDR2 (germline): MDHEN, SYDVKM. V lost 4 bases and J lost 3; bases outside the gene matches: 5. DNA of the CDR3: TGTGCCAGCAGTTCGGACAGGGCGTACTATAATTCACCCCTCCACTTT. Its protein is CASSSDRAYYNSPLHF.

This clone was seen only a few times. V is TRBV5-1 and J is TRBJ1-5, with a tentative D call TRBD1 (5 bases). Germline CDR1 and CDR2: SGHRS and YFSETQ. The CDR3 loop spans 15 amino acids. Trimming shortened V by 4 bases and J by 2 bases, and 13 bases separated the two germline ends. The CDR3 is CASSQDSGGNQPQHF. CDR3 nucleotides: TGCGCCAGCAGCCAAGACAGTGGTGGCAATCAGCCCCAGCATTTT.

CDR3 loop: CASSPFGPGEITEAFF. CDR3 nucleotides: TGTGCCAGCAGCCCATTCGGTCCAGGGGAAATCACTGAAGCTTTCTTT. The chain carries TRBV5-4 and TRBJ1-1; D perhaps matches TRBD1 (6 bases). Trimming left V 4 bases short and J 4 bases short, with 20 bases between. CDR1 is SGHNT and CDR2 is YYREEE in the germline V gene (reference sequence). The CDR3 loop spans 16 amino acids.

This clone was counted between two and nine times. The chain uses TRBV4-2 and TRBJ1-2; D is unclear. With 1 base removed from V and 0 bases from J, the gap between germline ends came to 6 bases. CDR1 and CDR2 (germline): LGHNA, YNFKEQ. The CDR3 sequence is 14 residues long. In DNA form, the CDR3 reads TGTGCCAGCAGCCAAGGCGGCGCTAACTATGGCTACACCTTC. This codes for CASSQGGANYGYTF.